This TCR beta chain appears in the sequencing data of a study of cytomegalovirus exposure and HLA in healthy donors. Sequenced by immunoSEQ multiplex PCR; TCRdb stores in-frame clones only, minus some. In the table there are fewer than 350,000 clones, roughly 90% of which are singletons. Trimming at V came to 5 bases and at J to 6 bases, leaving 8 bases not matched to a gene. CDR3 length: 14 amino acids. Germline V lookup: CDR1 LNHDA, CDR2 SQIVND (reference sequence). The sample was PBMCs. The sequence was collected from a woman in her late teens or twenties in good health and CMV-seronegative. V and J are TRBV19 and TRBJ2-3, with 7 nucleotides matching TRBD2. CDR3 bases: TGTGCCAGTAGTTCCCGGACTAGTCTGGATACGCAGTATTTT. Protein: CASSSRTSLDTQYF.